This T cell receptor beta chain was identified during a study of blood T cell repertoires in COVID-19 (dated by TCRdb to 2019 to 2021). As for the study more broadly: Samples covering the acute and convalescent phases of COVID-19 were provided by collaborators in the United States, Italy and Spain. The repertoires were released in a freely available public database meant as a resource for research on the immune response to SARS-CoV-2. The prospective study material was composed of cDNA or gDNA derived from T cells, B-cell-depleted T cells, or PBMCs. The dataset comprised deeply sampled blood TCRbeta repertoires from subjects exposed to, actively infected with, or recovered from COVID-19. The sample metadata nearly always contained a de-identified subject ID, COVID-19 status, age in years and sex. The samples were drawn from two sources: the first 160 participants of the ongoing ImmuneRACE study, and over 950 subjects contributed by 6 global collaborators. HLA class I and class II types, where available, came from metadata supplied by the sample provider rather than from assay-based typing.

The collaborating institutions used their own protocols to collect whole blood in K2EDTA tubes. For TCRbeta analysis, collaborators shipped samples in one of three forms: frozen whole blood, isolated PBMCs, or DNA extracted from either of those sample types. This clone has a handful of counts. Its antigen is still unknown. It has no much larger one-base neighbor in the sample; base qualities were not kept. The CDR3 goes from the cysteine to the phenylalanine over 14 residues. Only the CDR3 part of the read is kept: 42 bases, read in frame from the first base. The trim is 5 bases for V and 4 bases for J, with a gap of 14 bases between the germline ends. The germline V gene sets CDR1 to MDHEN and CDR2 to SYDVKM. Beyond this particular receptor, the publication reports: The amount of clinical and demographic metadata varied by source and participant and was provided uncurated.

The immunoSEQ Assay, a bias-controlled multiplex PCR, was used to amplify TCRbeta CDR3 regions from genomic DNA. The study's processing was this. The number of nucleated cells in each sample was estimated by amplification of reference gene primers within the assay. To quantify the absolute abundance of each unique TCRbeta CDR3 rearrangement, sequence reads were collapsed and filtered. For each sample, productive Simpson clonality was calculated as the square root of Simpson's diversity index over productive rearrangements. TCRdb limited this immuneACCESS table to in-frame rearrangements with V and J called. A share of clones is missing; checked studies link under half to unresolved V genes, and the rest is unexplained. D and trimming come from the DNA, and the V and J calls and clone size come from that table. The sample profile shows over 85,000 clones; over 70% of them were found once. The ten largest account for roughly 1.1% of the sample.

The clonotype originates from a human donor in a cohort sampled during active COVID-19. The rearrangement combines TRBV28 with TRBJ2-5, and possibly TRBD2, on 6 matching bases. What was sequenced was peripheral blood. The DNA sequence is given as TGTGCCAGCAGTACCCTCCTGGGACTAGAGACCCAGTACTTC. Translated, it gives CASSTLLGLETQYF.